A selection of T cell receptor beta chains follows, all from one sample in a study of blood T cell repertoires in COVID-19. Clones were read by immunoSEQ multiplex PCR, and TCRdb kept only the in-frame ones, dropping some. The sample yields tens of thousands of clones, approximately 90% seen once. Sequenced input: peripheral blood. The receptor set was obtained from a woman between 50 and 59 years old with active or convalescent COVID-19. The CDR3 runs from the conserved cysteine through the conserved F or W. The order of the fields is V gene, J gene, CDR3 protein.

TRBV11-2	TRBJ2-1	CASSLAGQGGNEQFF
TRBV7-6	TRBJ2-7	CASSLDPGTKNEQYF
TRBV20-1	TRBJ2-7	CSARAGHEQYF
TRBV30	TRBJ1-1	CAWSLQGNTEAFF
TRBV4-1	TRBJ1-5	CASSLAGTDNQPQHF
TRBV5-4	TRBJ2-2	CASNLGARGELFF
TRBV24-1	TRBJ1-5	CATSDLSGNQPQHF
TRBV19	TRBJ1-2	CASSKGDRARYTF
TRBV4-1	TRBJ2-3	CASSQVGRGGLGDTQYF
TRBV6-5	TRBJ1-1	CASSSPRHGRNTEAFF
TRBV7-2	TRBJ1-1	CASSLVGLETTEAFF
TRBV2	TRBJ1-1	CASRAYRETEAFF
TRBV6-6	TRBJ2-2	CASSYRTANTGELFF
TRBV29-1	TRBJ1-5	CSVITGTGAEQPQHF
TRBV6-5	TRBJ1-2	CASSERVRNYGYTF
TRBV11-2	TRBJ1-3	CASSRGQPISGNTIYF
TRBV4-1	TRBJ1-6	CASSQDRGRDNSPLHF
TRBV5-5	TRBJ1-1	CASSQLDRVANTEAFF
TRBV16	TRBJ1-2	CASSQVGSGDLTGQSKQNYGYTF
TRBV10-3	TRBJ1-5	CAISERPQRGGTQPQHF
TRBV12-3/TRBV12-4	TRBJ2-5	CASSLAGGETQYF
TRBV18	TRBJ2-5	CASSPSGRAETQYF
TRBV9	TRBJ2-2	CASSRAGSNTGELFF
TRBV19	TRBJ2-1	CASRLTGAVNNEQFF
TRBV30	TRBJ2-7	CAWSGGAPYEQYF
TRBV9	TRBJ2-1	CASSVGDNEQFF
TRBV7-6	TRBJ2-1	CASSRGTSSYNEQFF
TRBV6-2/TRBV6-3	TRBJ2-5	CASSRQYQETQYF
TRBV4-2	TRBJ2-7	CASSQVLGGAFSYEQYF
TRBV5-5	TRBJ2-2	CASSLIQNTGELFF
TRBV29-1	TRBJ1-1	CSVLPGGAGTEAFF
TRBV18	TRBJ1-1	CASSVNLGGMGTEAFF
TRBV18	TRBJ2-7	CASSPPSHPNNYEQYF
TRBV6-5	TRBJ1-2	CASSYDRAPYGYTF
TRBV27	TRBJ2-2	CASSLSTINTGELFF
TRBV7-3	TRBJ1-2	CASSPPGGGYTF
TRBV19	TRBJ1-2	CASRGQSSPYGYTF
TRBV5-5	TRBJ2-6	CASSPDTSGANVLTF
TRBV10-3	TRBJ2-1	CASGSGTGTYNEQFF
TRBV24-1	TRBJ2-5	CARVTRRTLETQYF
TRBV5-1	TRBJ2-5	CASSLTGGRQETQYF
TRBV9	TRBJ1-3	CASSQGRGYGNTIYF
TRBV6-2/TRBV6-3	TRBJ2-1	CASSYSLAGAQSSYNEQFF
TRBV5-1	TRBJ2-7	CASSHGTSGRLTYEQYF
TRBV19	TRBJ1-2	CASSSGGADYGYTF
TRBV7-9	TRBJ2-7	CASSSITLPQDYEQYF
TRBV7-9	TRBJ1-1	CASSVGKTEAFF
TRBV5-1	TRBJ2-4	CASSPEVGAKNIQYF
TRBV5-4	TRBJ1-1	CASSRGTGIHSEAFF
TRBV2	TRBJ1-2	CASSERGKNYGYTF
TRBV24-1	TRBJ2-2	CATGRQGANTGELFF
TRBV7-9	TRBJ1-1	CASSWRQGGTEAFF
TRBV5-1	TRBJ2-6	CASSLAPTTGTGANVLTF
TRBV7-2	TRBJ2-1	CASSSIGTVGKQFF
TRBV27	TRBJ1-1	CASSPAGADTEAFF
TRBV18	TRBJ1-6	CASSHTGTGGNSPLHF
TRBV5-5	TRBJ1-2	CASSQPGQGVYGYTF